The clone carrying this T cell receptor (beta chain) was detected only a few times. Its specificity is not known. The data were produced by immunoSEQ multiplex PCR, yet TCRdb's version contains in-frame clones alone and is incomplete. The sample contains approximately 44,000 clones, 65% to 70% of which appear only once. Regarding time point: cycle 4 day 1 (C4D1), after five to seven weeks of nivolumab. After autologous stem cell transplantation all patients relapsed, and prior brentuximab vedotin exposure differed between cohorts. The source of the sample is a study of PD-1 blockade in classical Hodgkin lymphoma. Study overall: Patients had nivolumab dosed at 3 mg/kg, delivered intravenously every 2 weeks. Overall study findings and caveats: Complete responders matched newly diagnosed patients in baseline diversity. Lower baseline TCR diversity was reported for newly diagnosed patients than for healthy donors. Unlike CD8+ TCR diversity, which did not rise significantly by C4D1, CD4+ TCR diversity did.

V lost 3 bases, J lost 3 bases, and 9 bases lay in between. The CDR3 extends over 13 amino acids. Germline assignment: CDR1 SGHTA and CDR2 FQGTGA. The source was peripheral blood mononuclear cells (PBMCs), collected before the fourth cycle of nivolumab. The gene calls are TRBV7-3 and TRBJ2-7; D is unclear. The sequence derives from a human donor with classical Hodgkin lymphoma. The CDR3 sequence: CASSFGPYYEQYF. The CDR3 bases are TGTGCCAGCAGCTTCGGGCCGTACTACGAGCAGTACTTC.